Following are 2 T cell receptor beta chains from one sample sequenced in a study of regulatory T cells. Primers: 52 TRBV forward and 13 TRBJ reverse. This table comes from immunoSEQ multiplex PCR, and its TCRdb copy is limited to in-frame clones, with some not included. The sample contains some 20,000 clones, 80% to 95% of which appear only once. Sequenced: CD8+ T cells sorted from blood. The source of these receptors is a child aged 2-9 years with CD3G deficiency.

This chain connects TRBV11-1 to TRBJ2-5, with D possibly called TRBD1 or TRBD2 (5 bases each). The germline V gene has CDR1 SGHAT and CDR2 FQDESV (reference sequence). Trimming pared 0 bases from V and 5 bases from J, leaving 13 bases between. This CDR3 is built from 15 residues. The CDR3 DNA reads TGTGCCAGCAGCTTAGCGCCGAGGGGAGAGGAGACCCAGTACTTC. Its protein product is CASSLAPRGEETQYF.

A single count supports this clone. DNA for the CDR3: TGTGCCAGCAGCCCCGGCTACCTGACGGGACACAATGAGCAGTTCTTC. Amino acids: CASSPGYLTGHNEQFF. The V call is TRBV9, the J call TRBJ2-1; D may match TRBD1 or TRBD2 (5 bases each). This CDR3 is built from 16 residues. Germline V gene lookup returns CDR1 SGDLS and CDR2 YYNGEE. V shed 4 bases and J shed 5 bases, with 19 bases lying between them. The full variable domain, completed using reference TRBV9 and TRBJ2-1, is DSGVTQTPKHLITATGQRVTLRCSPRSGDLSVYWYQQSLDQGLQFLIQYYNGEERAKGNILERFSAQQFPDLHSELNLSSLELGDSALYFCASSPGYLTGHNEQFFGPGTRLTVL.